This TCR beta chain came from a study of human T cells and chemical hapten exposure. Study context: Small volume differences among pooled libraries mainly caused per-sample TCR yield variation.

The CDR3 length is 11 residues. Germline loops: CDR1 MDHEN, CDR2 SYDVKM. J gave up 9 bases and V 10 bases, and 8 bases lay outside the gene matches. This clonotype has at least ten counts. Time point here: patch test 2, 6 weeks after DPC sensitization. As for treatment: therapeutic diphenylcyclopropenone sensitization with weekly scalp DPC. The donor pool consisted of alopecia patients aged 18 to 70 years, considered suitable for DPC. Unseparated into fractions, whole blood served as the source from which total RNA was extracted. TCRdb independently ran MiXCR on the RACE reads; one entry per CDR3 protein. The sample carries just over 40,000 distinct CDR3 sequences, approximately 3.3% recorded once.

The sequence derives from a man aged 40-49 years with alopecia areata. Some clones in this sample may be carry-over from other donors' samples. This sequence joins TRBV28 and TRBJ1-1; 7 nucleotides line up with TRBD1. The sequences come from whole blood, collected in connection with sensitization to the hapten diphenylcyclopropenone (DPC). The CDR3 region is CAISGGSKAFF. In DNA, the CDR3 is TGTGCCATCTCAGGGGGAAGTAAAGCTTTCTTT.